This T cell receptor (beta chain) appears in the sequencing data of a study of T cell responses to AZD1222 COVID-19 vaccine. Findings and limits, study-wide: With two AZD1222 doses given, Spike-specific TCR breadth and depth both rose. Researchers took repertoire samples only after the peak T cell response had come. Nearly half of the spike-specific TCRs reportedly recognize variant regions that carry no mutations.

There are 13 residues in the CDR3. Germline CDR1 MNHEY, CDR2 SVGAGI. Deletions cut 6 bases from V and 2 bases from J, with 10 bases between. Produced via immunoSEQ multiplex PCR; TCRdb's table is partial and in-frame only. Seen here are approximately 150,000 clones, 90% to 95% observed once, and the top ten hold around 0.96%. Remarks on this clone: Its antigen is currently unknown.

The rearrangement joins TRBV6-5 to TRBJ2-5, with D maybe TRBD1 (6 bases). This TCR derives from an adult in good health. Specimen: peripheral blood, collected on day 0 of AZD1222 vaccination. DNA of the CDR3: TGTGCCAGCAGGCTAGGGGGACAAGAGACCCAGTACTTC. Its protein is CASRLGGQETQYF.